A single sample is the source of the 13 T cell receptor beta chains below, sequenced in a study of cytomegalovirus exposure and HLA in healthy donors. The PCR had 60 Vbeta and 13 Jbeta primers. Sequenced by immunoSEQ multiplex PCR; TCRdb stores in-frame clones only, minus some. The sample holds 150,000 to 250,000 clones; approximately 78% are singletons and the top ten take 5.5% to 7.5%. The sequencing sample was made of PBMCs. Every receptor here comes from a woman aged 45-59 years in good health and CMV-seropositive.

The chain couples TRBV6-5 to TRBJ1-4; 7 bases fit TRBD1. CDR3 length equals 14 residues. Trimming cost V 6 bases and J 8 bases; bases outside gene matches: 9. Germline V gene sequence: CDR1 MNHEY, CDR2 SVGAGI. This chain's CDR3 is CASSSRQGGEKLFF. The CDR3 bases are TGTGCCAGCAGCTCGCGACAGGGTGGCGAAAAACTGTTTTTT.

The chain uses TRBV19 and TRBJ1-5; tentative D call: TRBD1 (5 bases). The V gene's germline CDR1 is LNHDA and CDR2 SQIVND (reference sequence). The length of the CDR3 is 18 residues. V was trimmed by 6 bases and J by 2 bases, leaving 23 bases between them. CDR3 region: CASRERGPTRVGNQPQHF. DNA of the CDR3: TGTGCCAGTAGAGAGCGGGGACCGACGAGAGTAGGCAATCAGCCCCAGCATTTT.

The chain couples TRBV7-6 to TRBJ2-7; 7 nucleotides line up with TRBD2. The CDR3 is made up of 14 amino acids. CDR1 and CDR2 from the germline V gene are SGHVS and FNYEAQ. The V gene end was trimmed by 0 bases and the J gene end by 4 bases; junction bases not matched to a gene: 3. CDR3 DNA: TGTGCCAGCAGCTTAGCGGGGAGGGATTACGAGCAGTACTTC. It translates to CASSLAGRDYEQYF.

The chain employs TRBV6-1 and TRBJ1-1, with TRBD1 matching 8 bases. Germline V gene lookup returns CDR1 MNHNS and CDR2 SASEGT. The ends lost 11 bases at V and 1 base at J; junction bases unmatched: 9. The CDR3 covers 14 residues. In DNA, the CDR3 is TGTGCCGCCTCGGACAGGGAGGAGAACACTGAAGCTTTCTTT. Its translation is CAASDREENTEAFF.

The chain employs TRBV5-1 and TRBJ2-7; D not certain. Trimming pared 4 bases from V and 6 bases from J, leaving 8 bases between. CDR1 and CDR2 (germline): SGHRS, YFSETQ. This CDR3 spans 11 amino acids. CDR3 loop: CASSPPGEQYF. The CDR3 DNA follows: TGCGCCAGCAGCCCCCCCGGCGAGCAGTACTTC.

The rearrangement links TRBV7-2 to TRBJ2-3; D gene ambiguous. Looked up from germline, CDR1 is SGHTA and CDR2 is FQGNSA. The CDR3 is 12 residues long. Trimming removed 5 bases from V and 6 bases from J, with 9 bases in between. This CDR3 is CASSPPSDTQYF. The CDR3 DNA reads TGTGCCAGCAGCCCCCCGTCGGATACGCAGTATTTT.

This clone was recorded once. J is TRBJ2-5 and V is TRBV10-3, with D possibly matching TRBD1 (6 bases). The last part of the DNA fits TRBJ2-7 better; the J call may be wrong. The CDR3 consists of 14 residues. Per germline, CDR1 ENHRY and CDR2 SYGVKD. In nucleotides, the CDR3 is TGTGCCATCAGTGGGACAGCCCGATCCTACGAGCAGTACTTC. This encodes CAISGTARSYEQYF.

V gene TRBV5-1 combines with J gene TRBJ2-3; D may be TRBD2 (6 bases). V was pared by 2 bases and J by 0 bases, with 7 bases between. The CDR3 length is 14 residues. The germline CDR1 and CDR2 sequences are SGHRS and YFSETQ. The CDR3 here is CASSFGTSTDTQYF. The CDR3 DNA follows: TGCGCCAGCAGCTTTGGGACTAGCACAGATACGCAGTATTTT.

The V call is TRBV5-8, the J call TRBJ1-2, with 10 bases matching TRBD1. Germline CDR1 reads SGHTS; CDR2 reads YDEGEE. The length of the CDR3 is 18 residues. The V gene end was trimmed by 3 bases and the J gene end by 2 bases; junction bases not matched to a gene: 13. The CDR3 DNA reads TGTGCCAGCAGCTGGATCTATTATGTGGACAGGGGGAACTATGGCTACACCTTC. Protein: CASSWIYYVDRGNYGYTF.

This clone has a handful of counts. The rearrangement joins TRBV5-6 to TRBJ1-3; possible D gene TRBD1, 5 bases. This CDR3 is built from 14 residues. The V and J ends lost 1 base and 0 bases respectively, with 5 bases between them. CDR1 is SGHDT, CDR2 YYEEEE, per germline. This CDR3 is CASSLTGSGNTIYF. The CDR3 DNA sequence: TGTGCCAGCAGCTTGACAGGCTCTGGAAACACCATATATTTT.

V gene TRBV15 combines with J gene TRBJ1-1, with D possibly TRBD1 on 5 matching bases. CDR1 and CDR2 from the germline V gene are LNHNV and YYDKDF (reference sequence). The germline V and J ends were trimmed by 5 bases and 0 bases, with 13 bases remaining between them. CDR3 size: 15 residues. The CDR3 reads CATSPRGGLNTEAFF. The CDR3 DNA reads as TGTGCCACCAGCCCCCGGGGGGGGTTGAACACTGAAGCTTTCTTT.

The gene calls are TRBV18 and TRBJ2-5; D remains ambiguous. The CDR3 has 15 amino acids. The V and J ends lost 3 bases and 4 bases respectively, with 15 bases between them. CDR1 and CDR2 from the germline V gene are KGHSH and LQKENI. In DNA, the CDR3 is TGTGCCAGCTCACCCCCTTATTCCAGTGGAGAGACCCAGTACTTC. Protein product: CASSPPYSSGETQYF.

The CDR3 region has the DNA TGTGCCAGTAGTATATGGACAGGGGGCCACACCGGGGAGCTGTTTTTT. Translating gives CASSIWTGGHTGELFF. The chain uses TRBV19 and TRBJ2-2; TRBD1 matches at 11 bases. The CDR3 is made up of 16 amino acids. Germline CDR1 is LNHDA and CDR2 is SQIVND (reference sequence). J lost 3 bases, V lost 2 bases, and 2 bases had no gene match.